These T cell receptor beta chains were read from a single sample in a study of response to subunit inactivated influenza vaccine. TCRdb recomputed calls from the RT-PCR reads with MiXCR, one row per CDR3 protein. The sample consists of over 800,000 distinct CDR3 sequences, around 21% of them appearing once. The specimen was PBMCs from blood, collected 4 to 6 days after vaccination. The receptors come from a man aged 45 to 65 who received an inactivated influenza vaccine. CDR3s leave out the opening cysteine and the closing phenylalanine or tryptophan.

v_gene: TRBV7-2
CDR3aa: ASSLRGQGALHEQY

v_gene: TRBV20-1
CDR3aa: SARGRSSYEQY

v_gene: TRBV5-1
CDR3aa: ASSLLSAGGPREQF

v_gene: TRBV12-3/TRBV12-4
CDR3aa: ASSLAFSTSGNTIY

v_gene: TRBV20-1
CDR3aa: SAFDRGIEKLF

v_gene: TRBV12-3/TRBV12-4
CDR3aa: ASSSGPTMGANVLT

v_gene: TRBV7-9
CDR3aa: ASSASGGLNEQF

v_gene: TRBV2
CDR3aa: ASSPDQGIAYEQY

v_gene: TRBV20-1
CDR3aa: SATGALGGYA

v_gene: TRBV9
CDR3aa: ASSHSSFGNTADTQY

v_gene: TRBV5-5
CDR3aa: ASSFVSVVETQY

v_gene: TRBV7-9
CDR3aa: ASSLMRANTEAF

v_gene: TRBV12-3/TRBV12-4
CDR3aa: ASTLGIRINNEQF

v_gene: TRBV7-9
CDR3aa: ASRSSGVPYEQY

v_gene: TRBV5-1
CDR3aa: ASSSELRGRTEAF

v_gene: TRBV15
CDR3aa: ATSKDAPLPGEDKNIQY

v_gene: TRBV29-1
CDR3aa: SAASGTGNTGELF

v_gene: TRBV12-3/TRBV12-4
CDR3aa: ASSRGQGVQPQH

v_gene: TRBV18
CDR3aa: ASSPNTARTGRLAQY

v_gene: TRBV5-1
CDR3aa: ASSLDASGDQETQY

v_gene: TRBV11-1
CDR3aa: ASSSRGLAGPGTYNEQF

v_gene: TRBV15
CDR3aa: ATSVRQGVFGNTIY

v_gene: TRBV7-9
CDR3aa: AIRPGGRTTNEKLF

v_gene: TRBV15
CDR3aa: ATSRDRAGRKY

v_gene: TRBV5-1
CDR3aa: ASGTSGGSYEQY

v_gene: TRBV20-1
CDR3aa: SARDPSGTSYEQY

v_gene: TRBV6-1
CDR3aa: ASSEGEGIPGANVLT

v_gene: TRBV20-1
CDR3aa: SARVGLAQTHEQY

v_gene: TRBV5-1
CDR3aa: ASSGDTYQETQY

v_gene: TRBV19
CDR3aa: ASSDEGAGVNEQF

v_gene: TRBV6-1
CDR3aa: ASTRLAGTDTQY

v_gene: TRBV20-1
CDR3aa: SARASGVWTGELF

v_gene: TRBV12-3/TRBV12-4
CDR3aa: ASSLGLRGEKLF

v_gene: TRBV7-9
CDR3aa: ASSSTDQPQH

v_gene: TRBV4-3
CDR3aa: ASSQDGYSPLH

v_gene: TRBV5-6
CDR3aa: PSSLASGKQY

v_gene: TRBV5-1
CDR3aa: ASSIGHTGANVLT

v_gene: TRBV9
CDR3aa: ASSVGPGVSQPQH

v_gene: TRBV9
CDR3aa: ASSVRGGYEQY

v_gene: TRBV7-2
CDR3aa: ATRKARVGAETQY

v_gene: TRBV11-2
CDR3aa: ASSSEQGFAEQY

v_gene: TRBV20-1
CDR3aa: SARIQGSYEQY

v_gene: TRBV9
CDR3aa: ASSVGAVRQETQY

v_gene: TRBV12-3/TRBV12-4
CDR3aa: ASSLSGGSQETQY

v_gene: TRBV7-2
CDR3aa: ASSLSQDTTPQETQY

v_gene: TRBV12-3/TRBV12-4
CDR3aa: ASSRAGGNTGELF

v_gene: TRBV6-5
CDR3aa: ASSYLPGTEDHNEQF

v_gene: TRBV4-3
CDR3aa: ASSHTTGSSHEQY